This is a list of T cell receptor beta chains from one sample in a study of memory CD4+ T cells and cytomegalovirus serostatus. Assay used: immunoSEQ multiplex PCR; TCRdb lists only in-frame clones, some missing. The sample lists 55,000 or so clones, around 83% occurring once. Sequencing was carried out using memory CD4+ T cells from blood. Receptors were obtained from an adult in good health and CMV-seropositive. The CDR3 runs from the conserved cysteine through the conserved F or W. The D gene is left open where the match is weak.

D: -; V: TRBV6-4; CDR3: CASSDSNRANTGELFF
D: TRBD2; V: TRBV14; CDR3: CASSHPGLAGDSDTQYF
D: -; V: TRBV7-2; CDR3: CASSVGLSTDTQYF
D: TRBD2; V: TRBV10-3; CDR3: CAIMSGTSGGYTGELFF
D: TRBD2; V: TRBV5-1; CDR3: CASSLEGREGNIQYF
D: -; V: TRBV2; CDR3: CASSEMGRSEAFF
D: TRBD1; V: TRBV2; CDR3: CASRRDRGLYGYTF
D: -; V: TRBV7-8; CDR3: CASESGSSGDYGYTF
D: TRBD1; V: TRBV6-6; CDR3: CASSPTGDYGYTF
D: -; V: TRBV7-2; CDR3: CASSSSDRFRAFF
D: -; V: TRBV29-1; CDR3: CSVEQGPNQPQHF
D: -; V: TRBV10-2; CDR3: CASANRGTALGTEAFF
D: -; V: TRBV9; CDR3: CASSNRGGNEKLFF
D: -; V: TRBV5-1; CDR3: CASSWGPSWNTGELFF
D: TRBD1; V: TRBV18; CDR3: CASSPNMRGPGNTIYF
D: -; V: TRBV30; CDR3: CAWRGGSNYGYTF
D: -; V: TRBV2; CDR3: CAFQWRVGYTF